This T cell receptor beta chain was sequenced during a study of early T cells in non-severe SARS-CoV-2 infection. TCRdb called the 5' RACE reads again in MiXCR, with one record for every CDR3 protein. The sample gives about 90,000 distinct CDR3 sequences, about an eighth of which show up once; nearly 4.5% is in the top ten. Germline V gene sequence: CDR1 MNHEY, CDR2 SMNVEV (reference sequence). The CDR3 has 14 residues. V was cut by 6 bases and J by 2 bases, with 11 bases left in between. The TCR comes from an adult who was a healthcare worker with PCR-confirmed SARS-CoV-2 infection or an uninfected control (not recorded which). The V call is TRBV27, the J call TRBJ1-3, with D possibly TRBD1 on 6 matching bases. Sequences were derived from whole blood, sampled at baseline. The CDR3 nucleotides are TGTGCCAGCAGCGACAGGACCCCTGGAAACACCATATATTTT. The encoded protein is CASSDRTPGNTIYF.